These 9 T cell receptor beta chains originate from one sample sequenced in a study of cytomegalovirus exposure and HLA in healthy donors. The primer mix had 60 Vbeta and 13 Jbeta primers. TCRdb keeps only in-frame clones here, not all; method: immunoSEQ multiplex PCR. The sample has roughly 170,000 clones; over 70% are singletons. The sample taken for sequencing was PBMCs. The receptors were sampled from a woman aged 25-40 years in good health and CMV-seropositive.

This chain connects TRBV4-1 to TRBJ2-3, with no clear D. CDR1 and CDR2 (germline): MGHRA, YSYEKL. This CDR3 comprises 16 residues. Trimming shortened V by 0 bases and J by 2 bases, and 12 bases separated the two germline ends. The CDR3 reads CASSQEVQPDTDTQYF. CDR3 nucleotides: TGCGCCAGCAGCCAAGAAGTACAGCCTGACACAGATACGCAGTATTTT.

The V and J genes are TRBV9 and TRBJ2-3; possible D gene TRBD2, 6 bases. The V end was cut by 2 bases, the J end by 0 bases, with 10 bases between. This CDR3 region has 15 residues. The germline V gene encodes CDR1 SGDLS and CDR2 YYNGEE. The CDR3 sequence: CASSVWGVSTDTQYF. The CDR3 DNA reads as TGTGCCAGCAGCGTGTGGGGGGTGAGCACAGATACGCAGTATTTT.

The chain links TRBV7-2 to TRBJ2-7, with D tentatively TRBD2 (6 bases). The length of the CDR3 is 14 residues. CDR1 and CDR2 from the germline V gene are SGHTA and FQGNSA. V was shortened by 0 bases and J by 7 bases, with 13 bases between the two germline ends. The CDR3 DNA reads TGTGCCAGCAGCTTAGCGCGCGGGGTCCGGGAGCAGTACTTC. Residues: CASSLARGVREQYF.

The chain recombines TRBV28 with TRBJ1-3; perhaps TRBD1 as D (6 bases). V was trimmed by 8 bases and J by 0 bases, leaving 8 bases between them. Germline V gene data show CDR1 as MDHEN and CDR2 as SYDVKM. There are 13 residues in the CDR3. CDR3 region: CASETGSGNTIYF. The CDR3 DNA sequence: TGTGCCAGCGAGACAGGCTCTGGAAACACCATATATTTT.

The chain joins TRBV9 to TRBJ2-2; TRBD1 agrees at 8 bases. Germline V gene sequence: CDR1 SGDLS, CDR2 YYNGEE. V gave up 4 bases and J gave up 6 bases; unmatched junction bases: 14. This CDR3 contains 17 residues. CDR3 nucleotides: TGTGCCAGCAGCACCCTCCAGGGGGCGGGCTACGCCGGGGAGCTGTTTTTT. This sequence encodes CASSTLQGAGYAGELFF. The entire variable domain, with the rest obtained from reference TRBV9 and TRBJ2-2, is as follows: DSGVTQTPKHLITATGQRVTLRCSPRSGDLSVYWYQQSLDQGLQFLIQYYNGEERAKGNILERFSAQQFPDLHSELNLSSLELGDSALYFCASSTLQGAGYAGELFFGEGSRLTVL.

This clone appeared a few times. J is TRBJ1-1 and V is TRBV9, with D unclear. The germline V and J ends were trimmed by 2 bases and 4 bases, with 9 bases remaining between them. This CDR3 comprises 13 residues. CDR1 and CDR2 from the germline V gene are SGDLS and YYNGEE. CDR3: CASSVSSGTEAFF. CDR3 DNA sequence: TGTGCCAGCAGCGTTAGTAGCGGCACTGAAGCTTTCTTT.

The V gene is TRBV25-1, the J gene TRBJ1-1; TRBD1 agrees at 8 bases. This CDR3 is built from 14 residues. The V and J ends lost 8 bases and 0 bases, in that order; junction bases with no gene match: 5. In germline, CDR1 is MGHDK, CDR2 SYGVNS. CDR3 amino acids: CASARTGMNTEAFF. For the CDR3, the DNA is TGTGCCAGCGCTCGGACAGGGATGAACACTGAAGCTTTCTTT.

The chain employs TRBV7-8 and TRBJ2-5; 10 nucleotides line up with TRBD2. V was clipped by 5 bases and J by 5 bases; unmatched bases: 11. The CDR3 spans 16 residues. Germline loops: CDR1 SGHVS, CDR2 FQNEAQ. DNA for the CDR3: TGTGCCAGCAGCCCCTTAGCGGGAGGCCCCGGGGAGACCCAGTACTTC. It is translated as CASSPLAGGPGETQYF.

The chain is built from TRBV5-8 and TRBJ2-3, with 13 positions matching TRBD2. Germline CDR1 SGHTS, CDR2 YDEGEE. Trimming at V came to 4 bases and at J to 2 bases, leaving 4 bases not matched to a gene. The CDR3 loop spans 16 amino acids. CDR3 nucleotides: TGTGCCAGCAGCGCGGGGACTAGCGGGAACACAGATACGCAGTATTTT. Translated, it gives CASSAGTSGNTDTQYF.